The 7 T cell receptor beta chains below were found in one sample sequenced in a study of regulatory T cells in long-lasting Graves disease. Time point noted: persistent/refractory GD, antithyroid drugs over 5 years with positive TRAb. PBMCs were the source of the RNA used for TCR sequencing. Relying on iRepertoire HTBI primers and Arm-PCR of CDR3 regions, the team built TCR beta libraries. TCRdb fed the multiplex PCR reads into MiXCR, producing one record per CDR3 protein. Counted here are about 470,000 distinct CDR3 sequences, less than 25% occurring once; the ten biggest clones make up 7.8%. The specimen comprised peripheral blood mononuclear cells (PBMCs), sampled when the disease was refractory, from a patient treated with antithyroid drugs. The receptors stem from a female donor with Graves disease.

This clonotype occurred a few times. This rearrangement joins TRBV6-1 to TRBJ2-7; D is tentatively TRBD1 or TRBD2 (5 bases each). The CDR3 consists of 15 residues. CDR1 and CDR2 from the germline V gene are MNHNS and SASEGT. V was cut by 8 bases and J by 0 bases, with 17 bases left in between. This CDR3 is CASRDLLRFSYEQYF. Written as DNA, the CDR3 is TGTGCCAGCCGGGACCTCTTACGGTTCTCCTACGAGCAGTACTTC.

J is TRBJ2-5 and V is TRBV5-1, with 12 bases aligning to TRBD2. The CDR3 has 17 amino acids. Germline loops: CDR1 SGHRS, CDR2 YFSETQ. J gave up 5 bases and V 3 bases, and 11 bases lay outside the gene matches. The CDR3 nucleotides read TGCGCCAGCAGCTCCCCGACTAGCGGGAGACTAAGGGAGACCCAGTACTTC. Amino acids: CASSSPTSGRLRETQYF.

This clonotype showed up just a few times. The V gene is TRBV13, the J gene TRBJ2-7; no clear D gene. The ends were cut back, 0 bases at V and 3 bases at J, with 15 bases in the middle. Germline CDR1 reads PRHDT; CDR2 reads FYEKMQ (reference sequence). This CDR3 has 16 amino acids. CDR3 nucleotide sequence: TGTGCCAGCAGCTTAGGGGCAGGTCGGACCATCTACGAGCAGTACTTC. It specifies CASSLGAGRTIYEQYF.

The table lists this clonotype with a few counts. J is TRBJ1-3 and V is TRBV3-1; TRBD1 might be the D (5 bases). Per germline, CDR1 LGHDT and CDR2 YNNKEL (reference sequence). This CDR3 region has 18 residues. Trimming removed 2 bases from V and 0 bases from J, with 17 bases in between. The DNA of the CDR3 is TGTGCCAGCAGCCAACCCTGGCTGGGGACGAGCTCTGGAAACACCATATATTTT. It is translated as CASSQPWLGTSSGNTIYF.

In its sample, this clonotype was seen many times. Here the CDR3 reads CAWSVDSFDQPQHF. The CDR3, as DNA: TGTGCCTGGAGTGTCGACAGTTTTGATCAGCCCCAGCATTTT. J is TRBJ1-5 and V is TRBV30, with a possible D match to TRBD1 (5 bases). The germline V and J ends were trimmed by 0 bases and 5 bases, with 11 bases remaining between them. This CDR3 is 14 amino acids long. From germline, CDR1 is GTSNPN and CDR2 SVGIG (reference sequence).

This clonotype was seen at least ten times. The V gene is TRBV28, the J gene TRBJ2-5; TRBD2 is a possible D gene (5 bases). Trimming cost V 6 bases and J 4 bases, with 15 bases left between them. The CDR3 has 14 residues. Germline values: CDR1 MDHEN, CDR2 SYDVKM. CDR3 protein: CASSFRGRGETQYF. CDR3 sequence (DNA): TGTGCCAGCAGCTTTCGAGGGCGAGGAGAGACCCAGTACTTC.

CDR3 amino acids: CAGTGGAGDTGELFF. DNA for the CDR3: TGTGCCGGAACAGGGGGCGCAGGTGACACCGGGGAGCTGTTTTTT. The V gene is TRBV7-2, the J gene TRBJ2-2; TRBD1 aligns across 9 bases. This CDR3 comprises 15 residues. V lost 11 bases to trimming and J lost 3 bases; unmatched junction nucleotides: 10. The germline V gene encodes CDR1 SGHTA and CDR2 FQGNSA.